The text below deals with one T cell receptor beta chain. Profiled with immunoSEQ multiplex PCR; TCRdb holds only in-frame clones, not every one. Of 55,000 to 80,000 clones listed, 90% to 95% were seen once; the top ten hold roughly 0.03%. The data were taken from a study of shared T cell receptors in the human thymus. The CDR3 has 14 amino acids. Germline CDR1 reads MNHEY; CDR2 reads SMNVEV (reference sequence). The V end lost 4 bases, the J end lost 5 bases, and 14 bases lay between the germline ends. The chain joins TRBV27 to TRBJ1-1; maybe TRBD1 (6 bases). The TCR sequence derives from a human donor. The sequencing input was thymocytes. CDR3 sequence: CASSSHGGQTEAFF. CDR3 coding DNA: TGTGCCAGCAGTTCCCACGGGGGGCAAACTGAAGCTTTCTTT.